This entry describes one T cell receptor beta chain. The target antigen is unknown. This sample is drawn from a study of cytomegalovirus exposure and HLA in healthy donors. Study at large: About 82 million unique TCRs from HLA-typed donors were held in an early release of data.

Amplification used 60 Vbeta primers and 13 Jbeta primers. Sequencing was performed with immunoSEQ multiplex PCR; in TCRdb, only in-frame clones are kept and a portion is missing. This sample's clone table lists some 53,000 clones. Study-level findings and limits: The authors later found TCR association rates varying by HLA locus, with DRB1 most and HLA-C fewest. In a later analysis, donors in an Asian-associated ancestry cluster reportedly had fewer N-insertions in productive TCRs than the cohort mean. Apparent HLA restriction characterized most CMV-associated TCR beta chains in a later analysis.

The receptor was isolated from a woman aged 55 to 70 in good health and CMV-seropositive. Sequencing was done on a sample of PBMCs.

CDR3 in amino acids: CASSRDRVNTEAFF. DNA of the CDR3: TGTGCCAGCAGCCGGGACAGGGTGAACACTGAAGCTTTCTTT. The chain uses TRBV5-4 and TRBJ1-1; 9 nucleotides agree with TRBD1. CDR3 length: 14 residues. Germline V gene lookup returns CDR1 SGHNT and CDR2 YYREEE (reference sequence). Germline trimming cut 4 bases from V and 0 bases from J; bases unmatched to any gene: 1.